This T cell receptor beta chain comes out of a study of cytomegalovirus exposure and HLA in healthy donors. Germline V gives CDR1 SNHLY, CDR2 FYNNEI. This CDR3 is 15 amino acids long. Study results and limitations: DRB1 showed the most TCR associations and HLA-C the fewest in a later analysis, as rates varied by HLA locus. The study dropped some indistinguishable V segments, TRBV6-2 and TRBV6-3 among them.

PCR employed 60 Vbeta and 13 Jbeta primers. Data came from immunoSEQ multiplex PCR; TCRdb stores just in-frame clones and leaves some out. The table has roughly 200,000 clones, approximately 88% seen once. As to this clone: Its antigen is not known.

V gene TRBV2 combines with J gene TRBJ2-5, with D possibly matching TRBD2 (5 bases). The J call could be wrong; TRBJ2-7 is a better fit for the DNA end. The sequencing input was PBMCs. The receptor's source is a boy aged 2 to 10 in good health and CMV-seronegative. The CDR3 reads CASSEDQTRLYEQYF. CDR3 DNA sequence: TGTGCCAGCAGTGAAGACCAAACTAGACTCTACGAGCAGTACTTC.